The 17 T cell receptor beta chains reported below all come from one sample, sequenced in a study of OX40 agonist ivuxolimab in advanced cancers. Here immunoSEQ multiplex PCR was the method, and the copy in TCRdb shows in-frame clones only, minus some. This sample has 40,000 to 45,000 clones, with 80% found just once. The sample in question was CD4+ or CD8+ T cells sorted from blood, obtained in a trial of the OX40 agonist ivuxolimab. The receptors come from an adult with an advanced solid tumor such as melanoma, head and neck, liver or kidney cancer.

V usage is TRBV5-1 and J usage is TRBJ2-4; 7 bases map to TRBD2. The junction had 9 bases not matched to a gene; V was cut back by 3 bases and J by 0 bases. The CDR3 has 17 residues. Germline V gene lookup returns CDR1 SGHRS and CDR2 YFSETQ. CDR3 sequence reads: CASSSKRERLAKNIQYF. CDR3 in DNA: TGCGCCAGCAGCTCGAAGCGGGAAAGATTAGCCAAAAACATTCAGTACTTC.

The chain combines TRBV29-1 with TRBJ2-7; D gene uncertain. V was trimmed by 4 bases and J by 7 bases, leaving 17 bases between them. Germline V gene data show CDR1 as SQVTM and CDR2 as ANQGSEA. The CDR3 has 13 amino acids. CDR3 loop: CSVVPGNLREQYF. CDR3 sequence (DNA): TGCAGCGTTGTTCCAGGCAACCTACGGGAGCAGTACTTC.

The gene calls are TRBV7-4 and TRBJ2-5, with 13 bases fitting TRBD2. CDR3 length: 16 residues. Unmatched junction bases numbered 7, after V lost 4 bases and J lost 5 bases. Per the germline V gene, CDR1 is SGHVT and CDR2 is SQSDAQ. This chain's CDR3 is CASSCWGLAGPETQYF. The CDR3 DNA is TGTGCCAGCAGCTGCTGGGGACTAGCGGGACCCGAGACCCAGTACTTC.

The chain recombines TRBV7-9 with TRBJ2-5, with a weak D call TRBD1 (5 bases). The ends were cut back, 6 bases at V and 1 base at J, with 18 bases in the middle. Germline assignment: CDR1 SEHNR and CDR2 FQNEAQ (reference sequence). The CDR3 is 16 residues long. For the CDR3, the DNA is TGTGCCAGCAGTAGGAACCAGGGCAGAGTCCAAGAGACCCAGTACTTC. It codes for CASSRNQGRVQETQYF.

This clone was observed a handful of times. Distinct nucleotide sequences in the sample also encode this CDR3. The rearrangement links TRBV5-1 to TRBJ2-1; D assignment may be TRBD1 or TRBD2 (5 bases each). V lost 0 bases to trimming and J lost 4 bases, with 8 bases between them. Germline CDR1 is SGHRS and CDR2 is YFSETQ. This CDR3 spans 14 amino acids. The CDR3 DNA sequence: TGCGCCAGCAGCTTGGGGGACCGATACAATGAGCAGTTCTTC. This sequence encodes CASSLGDRYNEQFF.

This clone has more than one count but fewer than ten. The chain employs TRBV4-2 and TRBJ1-6, with D possibly being TRBD1 (6 bases). Per the germline V gene, CDR1 is LGHNA and CDR2 is YNFKEQ. This CDR3 has 16 amino acids. V lost 0 bases, J lost 14 bases, and 20 bases lay in between. Here the CDR3 DNA reads TGTGCCAGCAGCCAAGATAGGGGGGGAGAGGGAAGGGCCCTCCACTTT. Encoded protein: CASSQDRGGEGRALHF.

The rearrangement links TRBV5-6 to TRBJ2-3, with D perhaps matching TRBD2 (5 bases). Germline V gene lookup returns CDR1 SGHDT and CDR2 YYEEEE. Trimming took off 3 bases at V and 11 bases at J, with 16 bases between the two ends. The CDR3 totals 13 residues. For the CDR3, the DNA is TGTGCCAGCAGCTGGGCGGGCGACTTATTGCAGTATTTT. Translation gives CASSWAGDLLQYF.

V gene TRBV5-1 combines with J gene TRBJ2-7; D is ambiguous. The germline V gene encodes CDR1 SGHRS and CDR2 YFSETQ. Trimming removed 8 bases at V and 0 bases at J, with 15 bases between. CDR3 length: 14 residues. CDR3 in DNA: TGCGCCAGTAGGACGGTTTTAAACTCCTACGAGCAGTACTTC. Translated: CASRTVLNSYEQYF.

The chain is built from TRBV30 and TRBJ2-7, with D possibly being TRBD2 (5 bases). Trimming took 3 bases from V and 1 from J, leaving 13 bases between them. The length of the CDR3 is 14 residues. Germline V gene data show CDR1 as GTSNPN and CDR2 as SVGIG (reference sequence). CDR3 in amino acids: CAWSDLPGSYEQYF. Here the CDR3 DNA reads TGTGCCTGGAGCGACCTCCCGGGGTCCTACGAGCAGTACTTC.

The chain employs TRBV7-8 and TRBJ2-7, with TRBD2 matching 13 bases. The V gene end was trimmed by 5 bases and the J gene end by 6 bases; junction bases not matched to a gene: 16. Germline values: CDR1 SGHVS, CDR2 FQNEAQ. This CDR3 contains 18 residues. In DNA form, the CDR3 reads TGTGCCAGCAGCCCCCGACTAGCGGGAGGCCCCAAAACTGTCGAGCAGTACTTC. It is translated as CASSPRLAGGPKTVEQYF. Based on the CDR3 plus reference TRBV7-8 and TRBJ2-7, the full variable domain is GAGVSQSPRYKVAKRGQDVALRCDPISGHVSLFWYQQALGQGPEFLTYFQNEAQLDKSGLPSDRFFAERPEGSVSTLKIQRTQQEDSAVYLCASSPRLAGGPKTVEQYFGPGTRLTVT.

This CDR3 reads CASSPTPLGGYTF. CDR3 sequence (DNA): TGTGCCAGCAGCCCGACACCTCTAGGAGGCTACACCTTC. The V and J genes are TRBV7-2 and TRBJ1-2; D call uncertain. CDR3 length equals 13 residues. V dropped 5 bases and J dropped 8 bases, with 15 bases sitting between them. The germline gives CDR1 SGHTA, CDR2 FQGNSA. Full variable domain (remainder filled in from reference TRBV7-2 and TRBJ1-2): GAGVSQSPSNKVTEKGKDVELRCDPISGHTALYWYRQSLGQGLEFLIYFQGNSAPDKSGLPSDRFSAERTGGSVSTLTIQRTQQEDSAVYLCASSPTPLGGYTFGSGTRLTVV.

The chain employs TRBV6-5 and TRBJ2-1; perhaps TRBD2 as D (6 bases). The germline V gene encodes CDR1 MNHEY and CDR2 SVGAGI. The CDR3 has 15 residues. With 6 bases removed from V and 1 base from J, the gap between germline ends came to 13 bases. This chain's CDR3 is CASRGGRWSYNEQFF. Here the CDR3 DNA reads TGTGCCAGCAGGGGAGGAAGGTGGTCCTACAATGAGCAGTTCTTC.

This clone was detected a few times. The chain combines TRBV7-2 with TRBJ2-2, with D possibly being TRBD2 (5 bases). The V and J ends lost 6 bases and 5 bases respectively, with 16 bases between them. From germline, CDR1 is SGHTA and CDR2 FQGNSA. The CDR3 length is 15 residues. As DNA, the CDR3 is TGTGCCAGCAGTCGACGGAGTGGAGGAACCGGGGAGCTGTTTTTT. Translated: CASSRRSGGTGELFF.

This clone occurred a few times. CDR3 in amino acids: CASSPRLGGERDTQYF. The CDR3 DNA sequence: TGTGCCAGCAGCCCCAGGCTCGGGGGAGAGAGAGATACGCAGTATTTT. V and J are TRBV7-9 and TRBJ2-3; D might be TRBD2 (6 bases). V was cut by 5 bases and J by 5 bases, with 20 bases left in between. CDR3 length equals 16 residues. The germline CDR1 and CDR2 sequences are SEHNR and FQNEAQ (reference sequence).

J is TRBJ2-5 and V is TRBV30; 7 bases fit TRBD1. Trimming removed 3 bases from V and 3 bases from J; junction bases left unmatched: 13. The CDR3 consists of 16 residues. Germline CDR1 is GTSNPN and CDR2 is SVGIG (reference sequence). DNA of the CDR3: TGTGCCTGGAGGGATACGACAGGGATGCTAGAAGAGACCCAGTACTTC. Translating it yields CAWRDTTGMLEETQYF. Full variable domain (outside the CDR3, taken from reference TRBV30 and TRBJ2-5): SQTIHQWPATLVQPVGSPLSLECTVEGTSNPNLYWYRQAAGRGLQLLFYSVGIGQISSEVPQNLSASRPQDRQFILSSKKLLLSDSGFYLCAWRDTTGMLEETQYFGPGTRLLVL.

J is TRBJ2-1 and V is TRBV18; TRBD1 is a possible D gene (5 bases). Trimming stripped 3 bases from V and 9 bases from J, with 18 bases between. The CDR3 length is 15 residues. CDR1 is KGHSH and CDR2 is LQKENI in the germline V gene. As DNA, the CDR3 is TGTGCCAGCTCACCGCTGACTTCTTATCAGGGTGAGCAGTTCTTC. It encodes CASSPLTSYQGEQFF.

This chain connects TRBV19 to TRBJ1-5; D ambiguous. Germline V CDR1 and CDR2: LNHDA, SQIVND (reference sequence). The CDR3 covers 12 residues. Trimming stripped 8 bases from V and 2 bases from J, with 7 bases between. DNA for the CDR3: TGTGCCAGTGGGGATCGCAATCAGCCCCAGCATTTT. This codes for CASGDRNQPQHF. Full variable domain (remainder filled in from reference TRBV19 and TRBJ1-5): DGGITQSPKYLFRKEGQNVTLSCEQNLNHDAMYWYRQDPGQGLRLIYYSQIVNDFQKGDIAEGYSVSREKKESFPLTVTSAQKNPTAFYLCASGDRNQPQHFGDGTRLSIL.